The clone carrying this T cell receptor (beta chain) was recorded a few times. Antigen unknown. CDR1 is MNHEY and CDR2 is SMNVEV in the germline V gene (reference sequence). CDR3 size: 16 residues. V was shortened by 2 bases and J by 0 bases, with 13 bases between the two germline ends. The assay was immunoSEQ multiplex PCR, and TCRdb's table has in-frame clones only and misses some. The sample has about 980,000 clones; about 80% are singletons. The data originate from a study of shared clonotypes between healthy human individuals. General observations from the study: A handful of donors showed sharing of approximately 5% of naive CD4 clonotypes.

The specimen was memory CD4+ T cells sorted from blood. Subset indicated: CD45RA-negative fraction. The chain couples TRBV27 to TRBJ1-2; D unclear. The TCR comes from a man aged 18 to 30 in good health. In DNA, the CDR3 is TGTGCCAGCAGTTTAGTTGGTTCCGGAGCTAACTATGGCTACACCTTC. Its translation: CASSLVGSGANYGYTF.